Below, 13 T cell receptor beta chains from the same sample are listed, as sequenced in a study of blood T cell repertoires in COVID-19. Method: immunoSEQ multiplex PCR; TCRdb's copy keeps in-frame clones and lacks some. The top ten clones hold over 40% of a sample with under 90,000 clones, approximately 80% of them seen once. The sequenced sample consisted of peripheral blood. Source of these receptors: an older man with acute or convalescent COVID-19.

The chain employs TRBV6-6 and TRBJ1-2, with D possibly TRBD1 on 5 matching bases. CDR3 length: 14 residues. Germline CDR1 and CDR2: MNHNY and SVGAGI (reference sequence). V was shortened by 6 bases and J by 4 bases, with 15 bases between the two germline ends. CDR3 in amino acids: CASRARDMAYGYTF. DNA of the CDR3: TGTGCCAGCAGAGCCAGGGATATGGCCTATGGCTACACCTTC.

Notes on this clone: A read error may produce the germline difference seen at one junction end. The chain joins TRBV3-1 (or the pseudogene TRBV3-2) to TRBJ2-3; 11 bases are shared with TRBD2. Germline assignment: CDR1 LGHDT and CDR2 YNNKEL (reference sequence). This CDR3 region has 12 residues. The CDR3 here is CASQELAGVPVF. The CDR3 nucleotides read TGTGCCAGCCAGGAACTAGCGGGGGTTCCGGTCTTT.

This clone appeared a few times. The rearrangement uses TRBV6-2 or TRBV6-3 and TRBJ2-5; 10 bases match TRBD2. The CDR3 loop spans 16 amino acids. Germline trimming cut 2 bases from V and 5 bases from J; bases unmatched to any gene: 8. Germline V gene lookup returns CDR1 MNHEY and CDR2 SVGEGT. The CDR3 is CASSYLAGDWEETQYF. CDR3 DNA: TGTGCCAGCAGTTACCTAGCGGGAGATTGGGAGGAGACCCAGTACTTC.

The chain is built from TRBV9 and TRBJ2-3, with TRBD2 matching 7 bases. This CDR3 is built from 17 residues. V gave up 1 base and J gave up 3 bases; unmatched junction bases: 11. Germline V CDR1 and CDR2: SGDLS, YYNGEE. The CDR3 nucleotides are TGTGCCAGCAGCGTAAGGATGGGGGGAGGGCCGACAGATACGCAGTATTTT. It specifies CASSVRMGGGPTDTQYF.

This chain links TRBV7-3 with TRBJ2-3; 8 bases are shared with TRBD2. The germline CDR1 and CDR2 sequences are SGHTA and FQGTGA. The junction had 7 bases not matched to a gene; V was cut back by 2 bases and J by 3 bases. CDR3 length equals 16 residues. CDR3 DNA: TGTGCCAGCAGCTTACAAGCGGGAGAGGGTACAGATACGCAGTATTTT. Its translation: CASSLQAGEGTDTQYF.

The V call is TRBV7-3, the J call TRBJ2-2, with 8 bases aligning to TRBD2. Germline CDR1 and CDR2: SGHTA and FQGTGA. The CDR3 has 15 residues. Trimming at V came to 3 bases and at J to 5 bases, leaving 5 bases not matched to a gene. CDR3 bases: TGTGCCAGCAGCTTGGCGGGGGGAAGAACCGGGGAGCTGTTTTTT. Its protein product is CASSLAGGRTGELFF.

V usage is TRBV6-2 or TRBV6-3 and J usage is TRBJ1-2, with D perhaps TRBD1 (5 bases). V was cut by 2 bases and J by 5 bases, with 21 bases left in between. Germline values: CDR1 MNHEY, CDR2 SVGEGT. This CDR3 contains 17 residues. CDR3 loop: CASSYTRQSSMGYGYTF. The CDR3 DNA sequence: TGTGCCAGCAGTTACACCCGACAGTCCAGTATGGGTTATGGCTACACCTTC.

In this sample, this clone turned up once. V and J are TRBV5-5 and TRBJ1-1, with 7 nucleotides matching TRBD1. Per the germline V gene, CDR1 is SGHKS and CDR2 is YYEKEE (reference sequence). Trimming removed 4 bases from V and 5 bases from J; junction bases left unmatched: 8. The CDR3 is 14 amino acids. Here the CDR3 reads CASSLTGLRTEAFF. The CDR3 region has the DNA TGTGCCAGCAGCCTGACAGGGCTAAGGACTGAAGCTTTCTTT.

V gene TRBV29-1 combines with J gene TRBJ1-2; the match to TRBD1 covers 8 bases. Germline loops: CDR1 SQVTM, CDR2 ANQGSEA. The CDR3 covers 14 residues. The V segment lost 7 bases and the J segment 2 bases; nucleotides outside the gene matches: 9. For the CDR3, the DNA is TGCAGCGCTACAAACAGGGGGGGCAACTATGGCTACACCTTC. The encoded protein is CSATNRGGNYGYTF.

Only a few counts were recorded for this clone. V is TRBV18 and J is TRBJ1-2, with 9 bases fitting TRBD1. J lost 4 bases, V lost 3 bases, and 6 bases had no gene match. Looked up from germline, CDR1 is KGHSH and CDR2 is LQKENI. The CDR3 contains 15 residues. Here the CDR3 DNA reads TGTGCCAGCTCACCTCCAGGGACAGGGCCCTATGGCTACACCTTC. Its translation: CASSPPGTGPYGYTF. The full variable domain, rest sourced from reference TRBV18 and TRBJ1-2, is NAGVMQNPRHLVRRRGQEARLRCSPMKGHSHVYWYRQLPEEGLKFMVYLQKENIIDESGMPKERFSAEFPKEGPSILRIQQVVRGDSAAYFCASSPPGTGPYGYTFGSGTRLTVV.

This chain connects TRBV19 to TRBJ1-1, with a possible D match to TRBD1 (5 bases). The ends were cut back, 10 bases at V and 1 base at J, with 25 bases in the middle. This CDR3 is built from 17 residues. Germline V CDR1 and CDR2: LNHDA, SQIVND (reference sequence). CDR3 DNA: TGTGCCACTATTAACCCGGGGGGGGGACTCGGGAACACTGAAGCTTTCTTT. Protein product: CATINPGGGLGNTEAFF. Based on the CDR3 plus reference TRBV19 and TRBJ1-1, the full variable domain is DGGITQSPKYLFRKEGQNVTLSCEQNLNHDAMYWYRQDPGQGLRLIYYSQIVNDFQKGDIAEGYSVSREKKESFPLTVTSAQKNPTAFYLCATINPGGGLGNTEAFFGQGTRLTVV.

The genes are TRBV7-2 and TRBJ1-5, with D hard to call. This CDR3 contains 12 residues. Germline CDR1 and CDR2: SGHTA and FQGNSA. Between the trimmed V and J ends, which lost 2 bases and 5 bases, there was a span of 4 bases. The CDR3 DNA reads TGTGCCAGCAGCTTAAGAGATCAGCCCCAGCATTTT. Protein product: CASSLRDQPQHF.

The sample holds a few counts of this clone. This chain uses TRBV7-9 with TRBJ1-6; 8 bases are shared with TRBD1. CDR3 length: 16 amino acids. Trimming removed 5 bases from V and 3 bases from J; junction bases left unmatched: 6. Per germline, CDR1 SEHNR and CDR2 FQNEAQ (reference sequence). The CDR3: CASSQGTGFYNSPLHF. DNA of the CDR3: TGTGCCAGCAGCCAAGGGACAGGTTTCTATAATTCACCCCTCCACTTT. Looking up the rest from reference TRBV7-9 and TRBJ1-6 gives the full variable domain: DTGVSQNPRHKITKRGQNVTFRCDPISEHNRLYWYRQTLGQGPEFLTYFQNEAQLEKSRLLSDRFSAERPKGSFSTLEIQRTEQGDSAMYLCASSQGTGFYNSPLHFGNGTRLTVT.